The T cell receptor beta chain under discussion was sequenced for a study of CXCR3-negative and CXCR3-positive naive CD8 T cells. Whole-study results and caveats: Whereas both naive subsets had comparably high diversity, memory CD8+ cells had much lower diversity. Memory cells diverged, while naive CXCR3-positive and CXCR3-negative cells had similar TRBV-TRBJ usage. Naive CXCR3-positive cells had TRB CDR3s more hydrophobic than those of CXCR3-negative naive cells.

Subsets of CD8+ T cells were each sorted in triplicate at a few hundred thousand cells apiece. It was by 5' RACE with UMI labels that the TRB cDNA libraries were prepared. TCRdb processed the 5' RACE reads again and assigns one entry to each CDR3 protein, with no DNA. The sample has tens of thousands of distinct CDR3 sequences. Germline-derived CDR1 and CDR2 are MRHNA and SNTAGT. The CDR3 covers 15 residues. In the case of this clonotype: The antigen is not known.

The specimen was naive CXCR3+ CD8+ T cells from blood. Stated subset: CD45RO-CCR7+CD27+CD95- naive CD8+ T cells expressing CXCR3 (TNR3+). The gene calls are TRBV6-4 and TRBJ2-1; checking the TCRdb D call of TRBD2 is not possible without DNA. The receptor was isolated from a human donor in good health. Some clones in this sample may be carry-over from other donors' samples. CDR3: CASSGTSGGYNEQFF.